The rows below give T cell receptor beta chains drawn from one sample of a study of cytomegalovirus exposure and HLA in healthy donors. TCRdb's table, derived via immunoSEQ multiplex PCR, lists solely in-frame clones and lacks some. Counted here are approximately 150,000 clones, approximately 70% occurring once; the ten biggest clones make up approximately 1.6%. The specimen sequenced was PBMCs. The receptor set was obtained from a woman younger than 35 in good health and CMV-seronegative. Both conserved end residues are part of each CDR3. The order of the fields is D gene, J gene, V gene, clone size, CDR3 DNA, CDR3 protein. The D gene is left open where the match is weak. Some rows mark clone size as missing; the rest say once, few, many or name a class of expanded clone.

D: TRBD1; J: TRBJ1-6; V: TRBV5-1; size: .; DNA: TGCGCCAGCAGCAAGGACAGGTCGAATTCACCCCTCCACTTT; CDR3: CASSKDRSNSPLHF
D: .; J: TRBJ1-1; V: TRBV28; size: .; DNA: TGTGCCAGCAGTTTATTTTGGGGGCCCAACACTGAAGCTTTCTTT; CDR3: CASSLFWGPNTEAFF
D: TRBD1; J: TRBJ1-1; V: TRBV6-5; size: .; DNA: TGTGCCAGCAGTGGACAGGGGGCGGGATACACTGAAGCTTTCTTT; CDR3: CASSGQGAGYTEAFF
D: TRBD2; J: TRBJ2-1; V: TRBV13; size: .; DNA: TGTGCCAGCAGCCCGTCTAGCGGGTGGAGTCATGAGCAGTTCTTC; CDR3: CASSPSSGWSHEQFF
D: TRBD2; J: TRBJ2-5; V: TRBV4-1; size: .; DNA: TGCGCCAGCAGCCAACGTCTAGCGGGAGAAGGAGAGACCCAGTACTTC; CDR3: CASSQRLAGEGETQYF
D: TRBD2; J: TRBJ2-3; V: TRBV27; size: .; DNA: TGTGCCAGCAGAAGGACTAGCGGCACAGATACGCAGTATTTT; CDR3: CASRRTSGTDTQYF
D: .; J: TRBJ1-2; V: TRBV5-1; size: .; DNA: TGCGCCAGCAGCTTGGGCGGGAACTATGGCTACACCTTC; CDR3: CASSLGGNYGYTF
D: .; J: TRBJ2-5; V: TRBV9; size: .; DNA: TGTGCCAGCAGCCCTCCCCTACAAGAGACCCAGTACTTC; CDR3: CASSPPLQETQYF
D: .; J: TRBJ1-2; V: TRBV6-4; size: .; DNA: TGTGCCAGCAGTCCCCTATGGAGGGAGGGCGGCTACACCTTC; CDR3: CASSPLWREGGYTF
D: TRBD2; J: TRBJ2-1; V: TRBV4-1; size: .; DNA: TGCGCCAGCAGCCCAGGGACTAGCGCGATTGAGCAGTTCTTC; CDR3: CASSPGTSAIEQFF
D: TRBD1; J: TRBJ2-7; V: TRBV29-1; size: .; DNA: TGCAGCGCCCAGGGGGCCTACGAGCAGTACTTC; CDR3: CSAQGAYEQYF
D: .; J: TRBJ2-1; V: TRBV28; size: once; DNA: TGTGCCAGCAGTTGGACACTAAACAATGAGCAGTTCTTC; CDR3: CASSWTLNNEQFF
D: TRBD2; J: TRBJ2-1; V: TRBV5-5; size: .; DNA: TGTGCCAGCAGCCCGGGACTAGCGGGGGGCCGTATGAATGAGCAGTTCTTC; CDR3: CASSPGLAGGRMNEQFF
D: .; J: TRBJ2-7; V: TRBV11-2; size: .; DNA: TGTGCCAGCAGCTTAGGGCAGGGAGGATACGAGCAGTACTTC; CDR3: CASSLGQGGYEQYF
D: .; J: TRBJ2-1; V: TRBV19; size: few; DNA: TGTGCCAGCGGACTACAGGAGCAGTTCTTC; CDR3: CASGLQEQFF
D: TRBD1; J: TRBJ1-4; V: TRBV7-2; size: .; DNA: TGTGCCAGCAGCTCCCGACAGGGAGGCGGTGAAAAACTGTTTTTT; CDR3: CASSSRQGGGEKLFF
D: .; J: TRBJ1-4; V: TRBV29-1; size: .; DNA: TGCAGCGTGGCCGGGACACCAACTAATGAAAAACTGTTTTTT; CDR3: CSVAGTPTNEKLFF
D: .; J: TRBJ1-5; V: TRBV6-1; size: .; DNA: TGTGCCAGCAGTGATTCCCAGGGGTCTTGGAATCAGCCCCAGCATTTT; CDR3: CASSDSQGSWNQPQHF
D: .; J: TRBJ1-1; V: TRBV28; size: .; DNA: TGTGCCAGCAGTTTTGCGCAGAGACAGAACACTGAAGCTTTCTTT; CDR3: CASSFAQRQNTEAFF
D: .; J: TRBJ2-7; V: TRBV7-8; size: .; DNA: TGTGCCAGCAGCCCACAAATTCAACGGTACGGCGAGGCCTACGAGCAGTACTTC; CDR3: CASSPQIQRYGEAYEQYF